Listed below are T cell receptor beta chains from one sample, sequenced in a study of T cells in Graves' hyperthyroidism and ophthalmopathy. TCRdb redid the calling of the multiplex PCR reads with MiXCR, one entry per CDR3 protein. The table includes roughly 400,000 distinct CDR3 sequences, roughly 25% detected once. Sequenced input: blood. The receptors originated from a man in his fifties with Graves' hyperthyroidism. CDR3s include the opening cysteine and the closing phenylalanine or tryptophan. D genes are given only for firm matches. Clone size is stated in some rows and not others, as once, few, many or a class when expanded.

V gene	D gene	clone size	J gene	CDR3 protein	CDR3 DNA
TRBV11-1	-	few	TRBJ2-2	CASSPRGATSNTGELFF	TGTGCCAGCAGCCCCCGCGGCGCCACCTCGAACACCGGGGAGCTGTTTTTT
TRBV7-9	-	many	TRBJ2-7	CASSLDDGYYEQYF	TGTGCCAGCAGCTTAGACGACGGTTACTACGAGCAGTACTTC
TRBV12-3/TRBV12-4	TRBD2	many	TRBJ2-7	CASSSTSGTYEQYF	TGTGCCAGCAGTTCGACTAGCGGTACCTACGAGCAGTACTTC
TRBV6-5	-	-	TRBJ2-5	CASSYSTRTVQETQYF	TGTGCCAGCAGTTACTCGACCCGGACGGTTCAAGAGACCCAGTACTTC
TRBV2	TRBD1	few	TRBJ1-4	CASSDRGQGAATNEKLFF	TGTGCCAGCAGTGACCGCGGACAGGGGGCGGCAACTAATGAAAAACTGTTTTTT
TRBV10-1	-	-	TRBJ2-7	CASSEVRVGEQYF	TGCGCCAGCAGTGAAGTAAGGGTGGGCGAGCAGTACTTC
TRBV20-1	-	many	TRBJ2-3	CSASKGISTDTQYF	TGCAGTGCCAGCAAGGGGATTAGCACAGATACGCAGTATTTT
TRBV2	-	-	TRBJ1-5	CASSSDGVSNQPQHF	TGTGCCAGCAGTAGCGACGGGGTTAGCAATCAGCCCCAGCATTTT
TRBV11-3	TRBD2	many	TRBJ2-7	CASSLGAPGLGSEQYF	TGTGCCAGCAGCTTAGGGGCCCCGGGACTAGGTTCCGAGCAGTACTTC
TRBV6-1	-	many	TRBJ2-5	CASTHGGPQETQYF	TGTGCCAGCACCCACGGAGGGCCTCAAGAGACCCAGTACTTC
TRBV28	-	-	TRBJ2-6	CASRSPGSGANVLTF	TGTGCCAGCAGGTCCCCCGGCTCTGGGGCCAACGTCCTGACTTTC
TRBV7-2	-	-	TRBJ2-3	CASSFSGFSTDTQYF	TGTGCCAGCAGCTTTAGCGGTTTTAGCACAGATACGCAGTATTTT
TRBV18	TRBD2	-	TRBJ2-1	CASSPRTSGRFFDEQFF	TGTGCCAGCTCACCTAGGACTAGCGGGAGGTTTTTCGATGAGCAGTTCTTC
TRBV3-1	-	many	TRBJ2-3	CASSPGVSTDTQYF	TGTGCCAGCAGCCCAGGGGTTTCCACAGATACGCAGTATTTT
TRBV6-9	-	-	TRBJ1-2	CASSYVQGQGIGYTF	TGTGCCAGCAGTTACGTGCAAGGACAAGGGATTGGCTACACCTTC
TRBV10-3	TRBD1	-	TRBJ1-2	CAISESWTGTGNYGYTF	TGTGCCATCAGTGAGTCATGGACCGGGACAGGGAACTATGGCTACACCTTC
TRBV7-2	TRBD2	-	TRBJ2-1	CASSLISGQWSEQFF	TGTGCCAGCAGCTTGATTAGCGGGCAGTGGAGTGAGCAGTTCTTC
TRBV6-1	-	-	TRBJ1-4	CASSELTKLFF	TGTGCCAGCAGTGAGTTGACGAAACTGTTTTTT
TRBV25-1	-	few	TRBJ2-7	CASSESGWSYEQYF	TGTGCCAGCAGTGAATCGGGGTGGTCCTACGAGCAGTACTTC
TRBV5-5	-	-	TRBJ2-3	CASSVEGTATDTQYF	TGTGCCAGCAGCGTAGAAGGGACTGCCACAGATACGCAGTATTTT
TRBV24-1	-	-	TRBJ2-3	CATSGAGRPDTDTQYF	TGTGCCACCAGTGGGGCGGGAAGGCCGGATACAGATACGCAGTATTTT
TRBV10-2	-	few	TRBJ1-3	CASMLMKGRNMDTIYF	TGCGCCAGCATGTTGATGAAGGGACGGAATATGGACACCATATATTTT
TRBV20-1	-	many	TRBJ2-1	CSASLSRGYYNEQFF	TGCAGTGCTAGTTTAAGCAGGGGATACTACAATGAGCAGTTCTTC
TRBV6-5	-	-	TRBJ2-7	CASSYSGRISNEQYF	TGTGCCAGCAGTTACTCGGGTCGAATAAGCAACGAGCAGTACTTC
TRBV6-2/TRBV6-3	TRBD1	many	TRBJ1-5	CASSYRGTGGQPQHF	TGTGCCAGCAGTTACCGCGGGACAGGAGGTCAGCCCCAGCATTTT